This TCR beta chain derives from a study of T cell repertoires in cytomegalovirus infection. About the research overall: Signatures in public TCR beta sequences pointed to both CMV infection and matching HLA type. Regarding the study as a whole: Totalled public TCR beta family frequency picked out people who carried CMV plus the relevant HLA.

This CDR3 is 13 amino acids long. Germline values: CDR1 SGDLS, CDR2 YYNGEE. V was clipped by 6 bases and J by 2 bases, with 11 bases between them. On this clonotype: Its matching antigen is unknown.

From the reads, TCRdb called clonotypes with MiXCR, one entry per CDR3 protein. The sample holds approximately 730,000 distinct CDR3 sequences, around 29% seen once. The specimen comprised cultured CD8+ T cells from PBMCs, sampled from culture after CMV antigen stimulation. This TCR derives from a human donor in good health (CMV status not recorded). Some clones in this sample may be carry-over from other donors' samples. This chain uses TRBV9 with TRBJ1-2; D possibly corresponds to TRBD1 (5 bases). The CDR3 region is CASIGRVNYGYTF. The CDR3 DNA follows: TGTGCCAGCATCGGCAGGGTCAACTATGGCTACACCTTC.